These 5 T cell receptor beta chains were sequenced from one sample in a study of neoadjuvant anti-PD-1 for oral cavity cancer. Sequencing used immunoSEQ multiplex PCR; TCRdb keeps in-frame clones, though not all of them. The repertoire consists of 75,000 or so clones, with roughly 80% occurring once and the leading ten covering around 3.1%. The source material was PBMCs, sampled before nivolumab (anti-PD-1) treatment. The origin of the receptors is a person between 40 and 79 years old with oral cavity squamous cell carcinoma.

The V and J genes are TRBV10-3 and TRBJ2-2, with a tentative D call TRBD2 (6 bases). Between the trimmed V and J ends, which lost 11 bases and 4 bases, there was a span of 14 bases. CDR3 length: 13 amino acids. Germline CDR1 is ENHRY and CDR2 is SYGVKD. The CDR3 spells CAAWGDSTGELFF. In nucleotides, the CDR3 is TGTGCCGCTTGGGGGGATAGCACCGGGGAGCTGTTTTTT.

This chain uses TRBV11-2 with TRBJ2-7; D not certain. Per germline, CDR1 SGHAT and CDR2 FQNNGV. Trimming removed 4 bases at V and 3 bases at J, with 22 bases between. This CDR3 region has 17 residues. Written as DNA, the CDR3 is TGTGCCAGCAGCTCTAGAATGGTGGGGATAGCCGACTACGAGCAGTACTTC. It yields the protein CASSSRMVGIADYEQYF. The variable domain in full, completed from reference TRBV11-2 and TRBJ2-7, reads EAGVAQSPRYKIIEKRQSVAFWCNPISGHATLYWYQQILGQGPKLLIQFQNNGVVDDSQLPKDRFSAERLKGVDSTLKIQPAKLEDSAVYLCASSSRMVGIADYEQYFGPGTRLTVT.

This clone was seen only once. The chain joins TRBV29-1 to TRBJ1-3; TRBD1 is a possible D gene (5 bases). CDR1 and CDR2 from the germline V gene are SQVTM and ANQGSEA. The CDR3 length is 13 residues. The V end was cut by 2 bases, the J end by 4 bases, with 9 bases between. This chain's CDR3 is CSVELGRGNTIYF. The CDR3 DNA reads as TGCAGCGTTGAATTGGGACGGGGAAACACCATATATTTT.

The chain links TRBV5-1 to TRBJ2-1, with D perhaps TRBD1 or TRBD2 (6 bases each). Germline V CDR1 and CDR2: SGHRS, YFSETQ. The V and J ends lost 5 bases and 2 bases respectively, with 14 bases between them. This CDR3 is built from 15 residues. CDR3 coding DNA: TGCGCCAGCAGTAATCCCGGGGGCACCTACAATGAGCAGTTCTTC. Translated, it gives CASSNPGGTYNEQFF.

V is TRBV6-5 and J is TRBJ2-7, with TRBD1 matching over 7 bases. This CDR3 has 11 residues. Germline-derived CDR1 and CDR2 are MNHEY and SVGAGI. J gave up 7 bases and V 8 bases, and 5 bases lay outside the gene matches. Here the CDR3 DNA reads TGTGCCAGCGGGACAGTACCTGAGCAGTACTTC. Translation gives CASGTVPEQYF.